The source of this T cell receptor beta chain is a study of Ad26.COV2.S vaccination and SARS-CoV-2 variants. CDR1 LNHDA and CDR2 SQIVND come from the germline V gene (reference sequence). CDR3 length: 15 amino acids. The J segment lost 11 bases and the V segment lost 4 bases, leaving 11 bases of the junction unmatched. This table comes from immunoSEQ multiplex PCR, and its TCRdb copy is limited to in-frame clones, with some not included. Of 440,000 or so clones listed, 90% were seen once; the top ten hold about 4.4%. Treatment noted: some 19 received Ad26.COV2.S at low or high dose, single or two shots; about 5 received placebo; per-sample allocation not given. Repertoires come from day 63 after the first vaccine or placebo injection.

The sequencing here drew on peripheral blood, taken in a trial of Ad26.COV2.S vaccine versus placebo. The clonotype comes from a person between 18 and 59 years old who received the Ad26.COV2.S COVID-19 vaccine or a placebo. The rearrangement uses TRBV19 and TRBJ1-1, with 12 bases fitting TRBD1. DNA for the CDR3: TGTGCCAGTAGTACCCCGGGACAGGGGGCGGATTGGGCTTTCTTT. Translating it yields CASSTPGQGADWAFF.